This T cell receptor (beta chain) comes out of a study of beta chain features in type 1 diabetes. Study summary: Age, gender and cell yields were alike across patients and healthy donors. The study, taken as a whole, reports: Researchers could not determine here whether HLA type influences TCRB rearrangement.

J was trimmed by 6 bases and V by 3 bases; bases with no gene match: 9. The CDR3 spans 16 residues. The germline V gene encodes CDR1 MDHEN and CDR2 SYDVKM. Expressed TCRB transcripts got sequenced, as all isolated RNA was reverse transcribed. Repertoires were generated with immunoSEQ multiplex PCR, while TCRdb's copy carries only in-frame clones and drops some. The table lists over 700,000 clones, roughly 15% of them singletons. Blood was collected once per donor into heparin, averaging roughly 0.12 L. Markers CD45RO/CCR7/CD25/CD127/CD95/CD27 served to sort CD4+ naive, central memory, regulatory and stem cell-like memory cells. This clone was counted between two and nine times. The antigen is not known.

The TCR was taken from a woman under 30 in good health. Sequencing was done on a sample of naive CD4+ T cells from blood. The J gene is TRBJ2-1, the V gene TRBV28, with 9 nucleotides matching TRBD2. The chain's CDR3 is CASSFLGTSQRNEQFF. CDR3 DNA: TGTGCCAGCAGTTTCCTCGGGACTAGCCAGCGCAATGAGCAGTTCTTC.